Sequencing of this T cell receptor (beta chain) was carried out in a study of blood T cells in healthy people across ages. Primed by a sample-barcoded 5' primer and a J-beta primer mix, a second PCR proceeded for roughly 6 to 12 cycles. TCRdb ran MiXCR on the 5' RACE reads and lists one entry per CDR3 protein. The repertoire holds about 1.5 million distinct CDR3 sequences, with 40% to 45% as singletons. This clonotype was recorded many times. Trimming took 5 bases from V and 5 from J, leaving 10 bases between them. The CDR3 loop spans 12 amino acids. The germline CDR1 and CDR2 sequences are SGHVS and FQNEAQ. Per sample, at least 5 micrograms of total RNA were extracted.

The chain carries TRBV7-8 and TRBJ2-7, with D unresolved. The specimen sequenced was blood. The receptor was derived from a woman under 30 in good health. The CDR3 is CASSTTGHEQYF. The CDR3 coding sequence is TGTGCCAGCAGCACCACCGGGCACGAGCAGTACTTC.